Sequencing of this TCR beta chain was carried out in a study of blood T cell repertoires in COVID-19. Study summary: Both acute and convalescent COVID-19 samples were obtained from the United States, Italy and Spain. PBMCs, B-cell-depleted T cells, or T cells provided the cDNA or gDNA that made up the material.

Followed longitudinally, the Seattle patients had been enrolled during active infection. Authors' methods: Reference gene primer amplification gave nucleated cell count estimates. This table comes from immunoSEQ multiplex PCR, and its TCRdb copy is limited to in-frame clones, with some not included. V, J and clone size are those of that table, while D and trimming were read from the DNA. In the table there are approximately 500,000 clones, about 89% of which are singletons. The V gene lost 1 base and the J gene lost 9 bases, with 13 bases spanning the gap. The CDR3 is 14 amino acids. Germline loops: CDR1 GTSNPN, CDR2 SVGIG (reference sequence).

V is TRBV30 and J is TRBJ1-6; possible D gene TRBD1, 5 bases. Sample: peripheral blood. The clonotype originates from a woman aged 45-59 years with COVID-19, enrolled during active disease. The CDR3 here is CAWSEGAGISPLHF. The DNA for the CDR3 is TGTGCCTGGAGTGAAGGGGCAGGGATTTCACCCCTCCACTTT.